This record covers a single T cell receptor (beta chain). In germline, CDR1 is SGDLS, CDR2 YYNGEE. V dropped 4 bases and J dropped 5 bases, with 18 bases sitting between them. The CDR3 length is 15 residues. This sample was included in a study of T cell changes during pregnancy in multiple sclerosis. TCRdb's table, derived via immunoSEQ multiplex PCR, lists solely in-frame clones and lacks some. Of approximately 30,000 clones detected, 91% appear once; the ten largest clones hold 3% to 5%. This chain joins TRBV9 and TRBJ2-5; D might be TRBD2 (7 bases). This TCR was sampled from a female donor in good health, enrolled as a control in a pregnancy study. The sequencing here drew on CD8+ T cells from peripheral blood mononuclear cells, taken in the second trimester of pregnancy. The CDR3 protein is CASSTWEGGSETQYF. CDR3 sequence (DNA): TGTGCCAGCAGCACCTGGGAGGGGGGCTCGGAGACCCAGTACTTC.